This T cell receptor (beta chain) was retrieved from a study of CD8+CD57+ T cells in acquired aplastic anemia. V was pared by 1 base and J by 3 bases, with 14 bases between. CDR1 SGHDT and CDR2 YYEEEE come from the germline V gene. This CDR3 region has 15 residues. It was genomic DNA that served as the template for profiling TCR beta VDJ and CDR3. In TCRdb, the reads were re-called with MiXCR into one record per CDR3 protein. The sample records about 150,000 distinct CDR3 sequences, 41% being singletons. The TCR comes from a human donor in good health, serving as a control. The source material was sorted CD4+, CD8+, or CD8+CD57+ T cells (not recorded which) from PBMCs. The gene calls are TRBV5-6 and TRBJ2-7; D is possibly TRBD1 or TRBD2 (5 bases each). The CDR3 loop is CASSLYRDDDYEQYF. The CDR3, as DNA: TGTGCCAGCAGCTTGTACCGGGACGACGACTACGAGCAGTACTTC.